This T cell receptor beta chain was recovered during a study of molecular identifiers for immune sequencing clone quantification. This clonotype was picked up many times. Using its own MiXCR run on the PCR reads, TCRdb lists one record per CDR3 protein. The repertoire consists of about 640,000 distinct CDR3 sequences, with nearly 20% occurring once and the leading ten covering 0.85% to 0.9%. The clonotype was recovered from a human donor in good health. Some libraries in this study had Jurkat cell RNA spiked in. The sample consisted of naive CD8+ T cells from blood, with Jurkat cell RNA spiked in. Subset of the sample: FACS-sorted CD8+CD4-CCR7+CD45RA+ naive T cells.

CDR3 sequence reads: CASSEAWTGNTEAFF. CDR3 nucleotide sequence: TGTGCCAGCAGTGAAGCGTGGACCGGGAACACTGAAGCTTTCTTT. This chain connects TRBV2 to TRBJ1-1; D uncertain. The length of the CDR3 is 15 residues. Trimming removed 0 bases from V and 1 base from J, with 9 bases in between. Germline V gene sequence: CDR1 SNHLY, CDR2 FYNNEI.